This T cell receptor beta chain was captured by sequencing in a study of spatial heterogeneity in lung cancer. Findings of the study overall: Nonsynonymous mutations, ubiquitous and regional, were tracked respectively by counts of ubiquitous and regional expanded TCRs. Expanded intratumoral alpha and beta TCR counts tracked tumor mutation counts.

The sample's time point: sample taken at primary tumor resection. Unsorted tumor, nontumor lung tissue or cryopreserved PBMC supplied the whole RNA. A distinct unique molecular identifier was carried by each TCR cDNA molecule. TCRdb reprocessed the 5' RACE reads with MiXCR, giving one entry per CDR3 protein. The repertoire consists of some 14,000 distinct CDR3 sequences, with less than 6.5% occurring once and the leading ten covering roughly 10%. In this sample, this clonotype turned up many times. Its antigen remains unknown. V lost 0 bases and J 8 bases, leaving 12 bases between the germline ends. Per the germline V gene, CDR1 is SGHRS and CDR2 is YFSETQ. CDR3 size: 13 residues.

The genes are TRBV5-1 and TRBJ2-7; maybe TRBD1 (5 bases). This specimen consisted of lung tumor tissue, obtained at surgery. The receptor was derived from a female donor with early-stage non-small cell lung cancer. CDR3 coding DNA: TGCGCCAGCAGCTTGGACGCTAACAGGAAGCAGTACTTC. Translating it yields CASSLDANRKQYF.